This TCR beta chain appears in the sequencing data of a study of PD-1 blockade in mismatch repair-deficient tumors. Clones were read by immunoSEQ multiplex PCR, and TCRdb kept only the in-frame ones, dropping some. The sample holds 70,000 to 90,000 clones; 80% to 90% are singletons and the top ten take approximately 5%. TCR sequencing covered three patients who responded to pembrolizumab. A word on this clone: Its specificity is unknown.

General study findings and limits: Tumor-resident clones, often undetectable pretreatment in blood, expanded then contracted after pembrolizumab.

Trimming cost V 2 bases and J 5 bases; bases outside gene matches: 3. The CDR3 sequence is 13 residues long. Germline V gene sequence: CDR1 SGDLS, CDR2 YYNGEE. The sequencing used peripheral blood, collected 44 weeks after starting pembrolizumab. The TCR comes from an adult with mismatch repair-deficient cancer. This chain joins TRBV9 and TRBJ2-7; 8 bases fit TRBD2. The CDR3 DNA sequence: TGTGCCAGCAGCGTCGGCGGGAGGAACGAGCAGTACTTC. Its translation is CASSVGGRNEQYF.